Below are 22 T cell receptor beta chains sequenced from a single sample in a study of cytomegalovirus exposure and HLA in healthy donors. Both 60 Vbeta primers and 13 Jbeta primers went into the PCR. TCRdb keeps only in-frame clones here, not all; method: immunoSEQ multiplex PCR. The table lists tens of thousands of clones. Source material: PBMCs. The receptors originated from a female donor in good health and CMV-seronegative.

J is TRBJ2-1 and V is TRBV4-1; D is ambiguous. V lost 0 bases, J lost 0 bases, and 6 bases lay in between. The CDR3 is 15 amino acids. The germline CDR1 and CDR2 sequences are MGHRA and YSYEKL. CDR3 amino acids: CASSQDRSSYNEQFF. CDR3 coding DNA: TGCGCCAGCAGCCAAGACCGGAGCTCCTACAATGAGCAGTTCTTC.

The CDR3 sequence: CASSWDSLEQYF. The CDR3 nucleotides read TGTGCCAGCAGCTGGGACAGCCTCGAGCAGTACTTC. The genes are TRBV5-4 and TRBJ2-7; 7 nucleotides line up with TRBD1. V lost 3 bases and J lost 6; bases outside the gene matches: 3. This CDR3 comprises 12 residues. Germline V gene lookup returns CDR1 SGHNT and CDR2 YYREEE (reference sequence).

The V call is TRBV28, the J call TRBJ1-5; 7 bases map to TRBD1. The CDR3 consists of 15 residues. The germline gives CDR1 MDHEN, CDR2 SYDVKM. With 9 bases clipped from V and 3 bases from J, the junction kept 11 bases outside the gene matches. CDR3 nucleotides: TGTGCCAGTTTAGCGTGGCAGGGGGACAATCAGCCCCAGCATTTT. Its translation is CASLAWQGDNQPQHF.

The genes are TRBV10-3 and TRBJ2-1; 7 positions agree with TRBD1. J gave up 4 bases and V 9 bases, and 6 bases lay outside the gene matches. This CDR3 region has 13 residues. CDR1 and CDR2 from the germline V gene are ENHRY and SYGVKD. CDR3 DNA: TGTGCCATAAGACAGGGCGAGTACAATGAGCAGTTCTTC. This sequence encodes CAIRQGEYNEQFF.

The V gene is TRBV19, the J gene TRBJ2-3, with 9 bases identical to TRBD1. Trimming at V came to 10 bases and at J to 6 bases, leaving 5 bases not matched to a gene. This CDR3 is built from 12 residues. The germline CDR1 and CDR2 sequences are LNHDA and SQIVND (reference sequence). The CDR3: CATRTGVDTQYF. The CDR3 DNA is TGTGCCACCAGGACAGGGGTTGATACGCAGTATTTT.

CDR3 loop: CASSWSMNTEAFF. Written as DNA, the CDR3 is TGTGCCAGCAGCTGGTCTATGAACACTGAAGCTTTCTTT. V usage is TRBV7-3 and J usage is TRBJ1-1; D call uncertain. Trimming stripped 4 bases from V and 0 bases from J, with 6 bases between. The V gene's germline CDR1 is SGHTA and CDR2 FQGTGA. The CDR3 extends over 13 amino acids.

The rearrangement joins TRBV11-1 to TRBJ2-7; D possibly corresponds to TRBD1 (6 bases). The ends were cut back, 5 bases at V and 1 base at J, with 12 bases in the middle. Per the germline V gene, CDR1 is SGHAT and CDR2 is FQDESV (reference sequence). The CDR3 sequence is 14 residues long. The CDR3 loop is CASSRRTDSYEQYF. The CDR3 DNA reads TGTGCCAGCAGCCGAAGGACAGATTCCTACGAGCAGTACTTC. The full variable domain, with the rest looked up from reference TRBV11-1 and TRBJ2-7, is EAEVAQSPRYKITEKSQAVAFWCDPISGHATLYWYRQILGQGPELLVQFQDESVVDDSQLPKDRFSAERLKGVDSTLKIQPAELGDSAMYLCASSRRTDSYEQYFGPGTRLTVT.

The V gene is TRBV6-5, the J gene TRBJ1-1, with TRBD1 identical over 10 bases. Germline lookup yields CDR1 MNHEY and CDR2 SVGAGI. This CDR3 has 14 residues. V shed 4 bases, J shed 5 bases, and the junction held 4 bases outside the gene matches. In DNA, the CDR3 is TGTGCCAGCAGTTCGGGACAGGGGAGAACTGAAGCTTTCTTT. It specifies CASSSGQGRTEAFF.

The chain joins TRBV7-9 to TRBJ1-6; 11 nucleotides line up with TRBD1. This CDR3 region has 16 residues. Germline V lookup: CDR1 SEHNR, CDR2 FQNEAQ (reference sequence). V lost 4 bases, J lost 8 bases, and 7 bases stayed unmatched. CDR3 region: CASSSRTGGGDSPLHF. CDR3 sequence (DNA): TGTGCCAGCAGCTCCCGGACAGGGGGCGGCGATTCACCCCTCCACTTT.

The chain recombines TRBV6-1 with TRBJ1-1; 9 nucleotides align to TRBD1. The CDR3 is made up of 13 amino acids. J was trimmed by 5 bases and V by 6 bases; bases with no gene match: 4. Germline V gene lookup returns CDR1 MNHNS and CDR2 SASEGT. The CDR3 DNA is TGTGCCAGCAGAACAGGGGGCTGGACTGAAGCTTTCTTT. It is translated as CASRTGGWTEAFF.

Of note for this clone: Other DNA sequences from this sample encode an identical CDR3 as well. The rearrangement joins TRBV5-6 to TRBJ1-4; D uncertain. Looked up from germline, CDR1 is SGHDT and CDR2 is YYEEEE. Trimming took 0 bases from V and 0 from J, leaving 6 bases between them. The CDR3 is 15 residues long. CDR3: CASSLGGATNEKLFF. For the CDR3, the DNA is TGTGCCAGCAGCTTGGGGGGAGCAACTAATGAAAAACTGTTTTTT. Filled out from reference TRBV5-6 and TRBJ1-4, the complete variable domain reads DAGVTQSPTHLIKTRGQQVTLRCSPKSGHDTVSWYQQALGQGPQFIFQYYEEEERQRGNFPDRFSGHQFPNYSSELNVNALLLGDSALYLCASSLGGATNEKLFFGSGTQLSVL.

The V and J genes are TRBV7-9 and TRBJ2-4; maybe TRBD1 (5 bases). The germline V and J ends were trimmed by 1 base and 4 bases, with 14 bases remaining between them. Germline V CDR1 and CDR2: SEHNR, FQNEAQ (reference sequence). This CDR3 contains 16 residues. In DNA, the CDR3 is TGTGCCAGCAGCTTAGAATCTAAGGGGCAGAAAAACATTCAGTACTTC. It yields the protein CASSLESKGQKNIQYF. The entire variable domain, with the rest obtained from reference TRBV7-9 and TRBJ2-4, is as follows: DTGVSQNPRHKITKRGQNVTFRCDPISEHNRLYWYRQTLGQGPEFLTYFQNEAQLEKSRLLSDRFSAERPKGSFSTLEIQRTEQGDSAMYLCASSLESKGQKNIQYFGAGTRLSVL.

This sequence joins TRBV29-1 and TRBJ2-5; D is undetermined. The J call may be faulty, since TRBJ2-7 better matches the DNA end. The CDR3 spans 12 residues. Germline V gene data show CDR1 as SQVTM and CDR2 as ANQGSEA. The CDR3 here is CSATTDSYEQYF. The CDR3 bases are TGCAGCGCCACGACGGACTCCTACGAGCAGTACTTC.

The genes are TRBV9 and TRBJ2-5, with D perhaps TRBD2 (6 bases). The V gene's germline CDR1 is SGDLS and CDR2 YYNGEE. Trimming removed 0 bases from V and 1 base from J, with 7 bases in between. CDR3 size: 14 residues. The CDR3 region has the DNA TGTGCCAGCAGCGTAGTGGGGGGCCAAGAGACCCAGTACTTC. Translation: CASSVVGGQETQYF.

The chain has TRBV2 and TRBJ2-7; the match to TRBD1 covers 9 bases. Germline-derived CDR1 and CDR2 are SNHLY and FYNNEI. This CDR3 spans 14 amino acids. Trimming took 7 bases from V and 2 from J; bases not matched to a gene: 6. The CDR3 here is CASIRDRVTYEQYF. For the CDR3, the DNA is TGTGCCAGCATTCGGGACAGGGTAACCTACGAGCAGTACTTC.

V gene TRBV5-5 combines with J gene TRBJ2-7; TRBD1 is a possible D gene (6 bases). Trimming removed 2 bases at V and 2 bases at J, with 11 bases between. Germline lookup yields CDR1 SGHKS and CDR2 YYEKEE (reference sequence). The CDR3 contains 14 residues. Here the CDR3 reads CASSLGGTPYEQYF. The CDR3, as DNA: TGTGCCAGCAGCTTAGGGGGAACGCCCTACGAGCAGTACTTC.

The chain is built from TRBV6-5 and TRBJ2-7, with 13 bases matching TRBD2. Germline CDR1 MNHEY, CDR2 SVGAGI. V lost 4 bases and J lost 3; bases outside the gene matches: 3. This CDR3 is 15 amino acids long. The CDR3 spells CASSSRLAGGYEQYF. CDR3 DNA sequence: TGTGCCAGCAGTTCCCGACTAGCGGGGGGCTACGAGCAGTACTTC.

The chain uses TRBV14 and TRBJ2-1; D may be TRBD1 (6 bases). Germline-derived CDR1 and CDR2 are SGHDN and FVKESK. The CDR3 contains 16 residues. Between the trimmed V and J ends, which lost 3 bases and 5 bases, there was a span of 17 bases. This CDR3 reads CASSHWGRGDNNEQFF. The CDR3, as DNA: TGTGCCAGCAGCCATTGGGGGAGAGGGGACAACAATGAGCAGTTCTTC.

This chain uses TRBV5-4 with TRBJ1-4; 7 bases are a match to TRBD1. The germline V gene has CDR1 SGHNT and CDR2 YYREEE (reference sequence). The CDR3 has 14 amino acids. J was trimmed by 7 bases and V by 4 bases; bases with no gene match: 7. DNA of the CDR3: TGTGCCAGCAGCGACAGGGAGGTTCGTGAAAAACTGTTTTTT. Its translation is CASSDREVREKLFF.

The chain combines TRBV13 with TRBJ2-7, with 7 positions matching TRBD1. Trimming removed 10 bases from V and 1 base from J; junction bases left unmatched: 10. The CDR3 length is 14 residues. Per germline, CDR1 PRHDT and CDR2 FYEKMQ (reference sequence). The CDR3 coding sequence is TGTGCCACCAATCCCGGGACAGTTTCCTACGAGCAGTACTTC. Translation: CATNPGTVSYEQYF.

This chain joins TRBV5-5 and TRBJ1-5, with 7 nucleotides matching TRBD1. The CDR3 is 16 residues long. V lost 2 bases, J lost 3 bases, and 8 bases stayed unmatched. The germline V gene encodes CDR1 SGHKS and CDR2 YYEKEE (reference sequence). The CDR3 DNA reads as TGTGCCAGCAGCTTTGTTCAACAGGGGACCAATCAGCCCCAGCATTTT. Translating it yields CASSFVQQGTNQPQHF.

The chain uses TRBV7-6 and TRBJ2-7; 8 bases agree with TRBD1. The germline V gene has CDR1 SGHVS and CDR2 FNYEAQ. Unmatched junction bases numbered 9, after V lost 5 bases and J lost 3 bases. CDR3 length: 15 residues. In nucleotides, the CDR3 is TGTGCCAGCAGCCAGGGGGCGGGGAACTTCTACGAGCAGTACTTC. Translation: CASSQGAGNFYEQYF.